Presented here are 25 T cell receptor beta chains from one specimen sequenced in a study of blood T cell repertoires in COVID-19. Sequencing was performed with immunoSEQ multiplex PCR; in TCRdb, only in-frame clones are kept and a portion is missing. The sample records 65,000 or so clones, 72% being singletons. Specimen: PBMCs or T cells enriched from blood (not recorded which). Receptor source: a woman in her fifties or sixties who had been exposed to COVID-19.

Here the CDR3 reads CASSLWGGESYEQYF. CDR3 nucleotide sequence: TGTGCCAGCAGTTTATGGGGGGGAGAGAGCTACGAGCAGTACTTC. This sequence joins TRBV28 and TRBJ2-7; a weak D match, TRBD2 (6 bases). Trimming pared 0 bases from V and 3 bases from J, leaving 12 bases between. CDR1 is MDHEN and CDR2 is SYDVKM in the germline V gene. This CDR3 spans 15 amino acids.

CDR3 amino acids: CASRKTPGQTLKNSEKLFF. CDR3 nucleotides: TGTGCCAGCAGAAAAACCCCGGGACAGACTTTGAAAAATTCCGAAAAACTGTTTTTT. This rearrangement joins TRBV27 to TRBJ1-4; 7 bases fit TRBD1. Germline CDR1 is MNHEY and CDR2 is SMNVEV (reference sequence). V shed 6 bases, J shed 8 bases, and the junction held 24 bases outside the gene matches. The CDR3 is made up of 19 amino acids.

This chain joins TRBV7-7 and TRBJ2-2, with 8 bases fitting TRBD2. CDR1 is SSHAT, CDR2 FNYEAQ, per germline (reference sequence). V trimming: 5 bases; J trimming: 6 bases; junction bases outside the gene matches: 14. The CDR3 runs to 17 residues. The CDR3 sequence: CASSQILGTSGSGELFF. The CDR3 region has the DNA TGTGCCAGCAGCCAAATACTAGGGACTAGTGGGTCCGGGGAGCTGTTTTTT.

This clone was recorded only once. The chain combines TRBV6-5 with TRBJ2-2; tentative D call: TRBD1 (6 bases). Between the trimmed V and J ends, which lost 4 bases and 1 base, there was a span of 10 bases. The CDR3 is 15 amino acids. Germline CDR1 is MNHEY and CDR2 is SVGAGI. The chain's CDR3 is CASSFGQLNTGELFF. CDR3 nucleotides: TGTGCCAGCAGTTTCGGACAGCTGAACACCGGGGAGCTGTTTTTT.

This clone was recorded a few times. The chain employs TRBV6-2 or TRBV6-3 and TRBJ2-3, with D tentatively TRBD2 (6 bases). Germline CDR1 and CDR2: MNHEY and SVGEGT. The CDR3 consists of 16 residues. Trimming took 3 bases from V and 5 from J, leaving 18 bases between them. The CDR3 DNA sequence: TGTGCCAGCAGTTATCGCGGGGACCCGTTCAGAGATACGCAGTATTTT. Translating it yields CASSYRGDPFRDTQYF.

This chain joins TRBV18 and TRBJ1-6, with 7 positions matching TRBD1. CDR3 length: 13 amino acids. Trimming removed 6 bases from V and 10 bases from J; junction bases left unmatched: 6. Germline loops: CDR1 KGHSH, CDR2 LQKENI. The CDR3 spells CASSSTGDSPLHF. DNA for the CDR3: TGTGCCAGCTCGTCTACAGGGGACTCACCCCTCCACTTT. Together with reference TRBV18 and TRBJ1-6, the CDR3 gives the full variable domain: NAGVMQNPRHLVRRRGQEARLRCSPMKGHSHVYWYRQLPEEGLKFMVYLQKENIIDESGMPKERFSAEFPKEGPSILRIQQVVRGDSAAYFCASSSTGDSPLHFGNGTRLTVT.

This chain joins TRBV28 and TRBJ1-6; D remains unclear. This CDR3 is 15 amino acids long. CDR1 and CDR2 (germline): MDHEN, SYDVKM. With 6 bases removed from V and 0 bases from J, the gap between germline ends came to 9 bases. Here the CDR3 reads CASSPRSSYNSPLHF. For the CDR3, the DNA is TGTGCCAGCAGCCCGAGGAGCTCCTATAATTCACCCCTCCACTTT.

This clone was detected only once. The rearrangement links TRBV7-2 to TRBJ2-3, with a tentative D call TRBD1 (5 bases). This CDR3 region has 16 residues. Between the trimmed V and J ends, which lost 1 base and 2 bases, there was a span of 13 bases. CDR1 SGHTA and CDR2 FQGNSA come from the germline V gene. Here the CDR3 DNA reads TGTGCCAGCAGCTTAGGATCGGGTGGACACACAGATACGCAGTATTTT. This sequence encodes CASSLGSGGHTDTQYF. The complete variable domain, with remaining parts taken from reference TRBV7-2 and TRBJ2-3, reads GAGVSQSPSNKVTEKGKDVELRCDPISGHTALYWYRQSLGQGLEFLIYFQGNSAPDKSGLPSDRFSAERTGGSVSTLTIQRTQQEDSAVYLCASSLGSGGHTDTQYFGPGTRLTVL.

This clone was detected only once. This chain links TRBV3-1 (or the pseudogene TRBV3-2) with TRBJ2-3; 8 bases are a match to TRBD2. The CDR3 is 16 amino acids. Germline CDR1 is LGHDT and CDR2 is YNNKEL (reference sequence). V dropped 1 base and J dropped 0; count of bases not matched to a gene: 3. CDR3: CASSQVPSGSTDTQYF. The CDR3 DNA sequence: TGTGCCAGCAGCCAAGTTCCTAGCGGGAGCACAGATACGCAGTATTTT.

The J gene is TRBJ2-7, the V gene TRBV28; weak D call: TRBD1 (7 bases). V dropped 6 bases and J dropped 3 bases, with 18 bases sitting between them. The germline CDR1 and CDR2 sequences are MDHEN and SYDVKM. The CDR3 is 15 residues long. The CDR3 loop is CASSPWGDSLYEQYF. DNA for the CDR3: TGTGCCAGCAGCCCCTGGGGGGACAGCCTCTACGAGCAGTACTTC. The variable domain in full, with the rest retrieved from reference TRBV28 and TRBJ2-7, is DVKVTQSSRYLVKRTGEKVFLECVQDMDHENMFWYRQDPGLGLRLIYFSYDVKMKEKGDIPEGYSVSREKKERFSLILESASTNQTSMYLCASSPWGDSLYEQYFGPGTRLTVT.

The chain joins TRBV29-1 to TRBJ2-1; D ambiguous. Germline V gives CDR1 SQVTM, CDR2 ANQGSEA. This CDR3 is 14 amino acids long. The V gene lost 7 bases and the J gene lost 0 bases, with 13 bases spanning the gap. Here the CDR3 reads CSATARSSYNEQFF. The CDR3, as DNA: TGCAGCGCCACCGCTCGGAGCTCCTACAATGAGCAGTTCTTC.

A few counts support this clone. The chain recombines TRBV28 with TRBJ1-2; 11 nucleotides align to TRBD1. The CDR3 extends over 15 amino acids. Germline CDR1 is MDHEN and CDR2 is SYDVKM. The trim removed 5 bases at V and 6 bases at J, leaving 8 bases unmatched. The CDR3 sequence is CASSPGQGARNGYTF. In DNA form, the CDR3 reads TGTGCCAGCAGTCCAGGACAGGGGGCGCGGAATGGCTACACCTTC.

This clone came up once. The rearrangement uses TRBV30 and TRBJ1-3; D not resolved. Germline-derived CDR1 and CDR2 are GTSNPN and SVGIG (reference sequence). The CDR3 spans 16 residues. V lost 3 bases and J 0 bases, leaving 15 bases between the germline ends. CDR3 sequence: CAWRGFSADSGNTIYF. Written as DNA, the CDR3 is TGTGCCTGGAGGGGGTTCTCAGCGGACTCTGGAAACACCATATATTTT. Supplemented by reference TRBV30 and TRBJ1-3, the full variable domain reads SQTIHQWPATLVQPVGSPLSLECTVEGTSNPNLYWYRQAAGRGLQLLFYSVGIGQISSEVPQNLSASRPQDRQFILSSKKLLLSDSGFYLCAWRGFSADSGNTIYFGEGSWLTVV.

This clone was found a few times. Written as DNA, the CDR3 is TGTGCCAGCTCACCGATGGGGGAGGACGGGGGCTACACCTTC. Its translation: CASSPMGEDGGYTF. This chain joins TRBV18 and TRBJ1-2, with a weak D call TRBD1 (5 bases). V lost 3 bases, J lost 8 bases, and 16 bases lay in between. From germline, CDR1 is KGHSH and CDR2 LQKENI. The CDR3 loop spans 14 amino acids.

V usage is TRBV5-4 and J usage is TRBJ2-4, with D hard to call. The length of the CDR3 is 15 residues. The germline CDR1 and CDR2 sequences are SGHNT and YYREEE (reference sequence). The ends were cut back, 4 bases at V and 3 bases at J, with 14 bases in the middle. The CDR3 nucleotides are TGTGCCAGCAGCCACGACACGATTGGCAAAAACATTCAGTACTTC. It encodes CASSHDTIGKNIQYF.

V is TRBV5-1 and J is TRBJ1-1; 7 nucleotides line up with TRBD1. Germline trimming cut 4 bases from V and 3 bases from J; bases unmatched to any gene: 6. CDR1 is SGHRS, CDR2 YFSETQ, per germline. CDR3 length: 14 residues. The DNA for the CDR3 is TGCGCCAGCAGCCGACAGGGCGGGCACACTGAAGCTTTCTTT. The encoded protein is CASSRQGGHTEAFF.

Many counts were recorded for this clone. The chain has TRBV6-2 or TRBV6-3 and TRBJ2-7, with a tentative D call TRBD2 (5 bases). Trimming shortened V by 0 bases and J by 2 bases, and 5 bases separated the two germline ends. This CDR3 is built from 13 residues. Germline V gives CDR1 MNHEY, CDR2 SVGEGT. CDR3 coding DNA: TGTGCCAGCAGTTACTCGAGGGCCTACGAGCAGTACTTC. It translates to CASSYSRAYEQYF.

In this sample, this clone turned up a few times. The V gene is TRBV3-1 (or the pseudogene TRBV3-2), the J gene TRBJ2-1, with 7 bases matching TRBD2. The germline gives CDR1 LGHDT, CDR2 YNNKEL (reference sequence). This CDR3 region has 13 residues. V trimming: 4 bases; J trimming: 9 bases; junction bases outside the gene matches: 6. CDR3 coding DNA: TGTGCCAGCAGCCGCCCGCGGGGGACTGAGCAGTTCTTC. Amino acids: CASSRPRGTEQFF.

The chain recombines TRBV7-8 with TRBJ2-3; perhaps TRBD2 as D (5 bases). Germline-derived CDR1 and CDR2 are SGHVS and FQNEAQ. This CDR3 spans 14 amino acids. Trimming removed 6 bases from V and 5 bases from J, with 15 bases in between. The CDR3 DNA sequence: TGTGCCAGCAGAGATAGCGCAGCAGGAGATACGCAGTATTTT. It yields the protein CASRDSAAGDTQYF.

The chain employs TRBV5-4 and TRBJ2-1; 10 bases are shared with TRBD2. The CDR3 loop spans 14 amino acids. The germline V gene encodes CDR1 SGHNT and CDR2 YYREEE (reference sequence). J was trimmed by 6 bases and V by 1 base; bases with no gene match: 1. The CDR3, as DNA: TGTGCCAGCAGCTTGAGCGGGGGGGCCAATGAGCAGTTCTTC. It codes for CASSLSGGANEQFF.

CDR3 protein: CASSPATHTDTQYF. DNA for the CDR3: TGTGCCAGCAGTCCCGCAACTCACACAGATACGCAGTATTTT. The J gene is TRBJ2-3, the V gene TRBV6-5, with D uncertain. V was trimmed by 5 bases and J by 2 bases, leaving 11 bases between them. The germline V gene has CDR1 MNHEY and CDR2 SVGAGI. The CDR3 loop spans 14 amino acids.

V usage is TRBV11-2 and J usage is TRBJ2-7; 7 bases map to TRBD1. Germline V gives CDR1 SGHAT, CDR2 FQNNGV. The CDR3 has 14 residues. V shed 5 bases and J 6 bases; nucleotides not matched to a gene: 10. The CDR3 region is CASSRRQGSSEQYF. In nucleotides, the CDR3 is TGTGCCAGCAGCCGTCGACAGGGATCAAGCGAGCAGTACTTC.

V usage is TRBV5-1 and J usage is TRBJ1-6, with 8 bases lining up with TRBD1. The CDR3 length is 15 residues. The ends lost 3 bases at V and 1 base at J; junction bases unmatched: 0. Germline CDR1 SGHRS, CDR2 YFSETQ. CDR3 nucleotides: TGCGCCAGCAGCTGGACAGGGTCCTATAATTCACCCCTCCACTTT. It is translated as CASSWTGSYNSPLHF.

As DNA, the CDR3 is TGTGCCAGCAGCCAAGGCACGGGTGAGACCCAGTACTTC. Its translation: CASSQGTGETQYF. The chain carries TRBV14 and TRBJ2-5; no reliable D call. Deletions cut 1 base from V and 5 bases from J, with 8 bases between. CDR3 size: 13 residues. Germline V CDR1 and CDR2: SGHDN, FVKESK.

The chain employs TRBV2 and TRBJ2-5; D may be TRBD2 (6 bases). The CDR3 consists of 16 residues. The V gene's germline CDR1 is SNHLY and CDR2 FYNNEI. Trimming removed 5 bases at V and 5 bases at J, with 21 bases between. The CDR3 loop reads CASSIRDSRFSETQYF. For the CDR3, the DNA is TGTGCCAGCAGTATCCGGGACTCACGTTTCTCGGAGACCCAGTACTTC.